The rows below give T cell receptor beta chains drawn from one sample of a study of blood T cells in healthy people across ages. TCRdb ran MiXCR on the 5' RACE reads and lists one entry per CDR3 protein. The sample carries about 830,000 distinct CDR3 sequences, nearly 60% recorded once. Sequencing was done on a sample of blood. The receptors here all came from a man aged 30 to 45 in good health. The conserved cysteine and the conserved F or W are not part of the CDR3 here. A D gene is named only where the DNA matches it firmly.

J,D,V,CDR3
TRBJ1-2,TRBD1,TRBV7-2,ASSLVGGPGDYGYT
TRBJ2-7,NA,TRBV7-9,ASSPISHEQY
TRBJ2-3,NA,TRBV5-1,ASSYGTQTDTQY
TRBJ1-4,TRBD1,TRBV7-2,ASSDRGMVSNEKLF
TRBJ1-6,NA,TRBV6-5,ASSYSYPKGTSWRSPLH
TRBJ2-5,NA,TRBV12-3/TRBV12-4,ASSREMYQETQY
TRBJ2-1,NA,TRBV29-1,SGRAENYNEQF
TRBJ2-1,TRBD2,TRBV3-1,ASSRTSEPYNEQF
TRBJ2-3,TRBD2,TRBV29-1,SGGRTESDTQY
TRBJ2-5,TRBD1,TRBV20-1,SARVPGGQETQY
TRBJ1-1,NA,TRBV7-9,ASSLFAGGNTEAF
TRBJ2-1,NA,TRBV15,ATSRGTAQYNEQF
TRBJ2-4,TRBD1,TRBV28,ASSFIGGLAKNIQY
TRBJ2-1,NA,TRBV3-1,ASSLGRHNNEQF
TRBJ2-5,NA,TRBV2,ASSEGVAQY
TRBJ2-4,NA,TRBV29-1,SVTKGEQY
NA,TRBD2,TRBV15,ATSRLAGGQSEQY
TRBJ2-7,NA,TRBV20-1,SIPGPGELYEQY
NA,NA,TRBV28,ASGQTSYEQY
TRBJ2-1,TRBD2,TRBV6-1,ASSAQWIAGENEQF